This T cell receptor (beta chain) was sequenced during a study of blood T cell repertoires in COVID-19. Study information: The United States, Italy and Spain supplied acute and convalescent COVID-19 samples. Sample material is recorded as cDNA or gDNA derived from T cells, B-cell-depleted T cells, or PBMCs.

Donors were grouped by their self-reported clinical history. In the source study's methods: Using reference gene primer amplification, nucleated cell counts were estimated. The data were produced by immunoSEQ multiplex PCR, yet TCRdb's version contains in-frame clones alone and is incomplete. V, J and clone size are taken as reported in that table, and D and trimming were inferred from the DNA itself. The table records just over 250,000 clones, roughly four fifths of them present only once. CDR1 SGDLS and CDR2 YYNGEE come from the germline V gene. J was trimmed by 6 bases and V by 3 bases; bases with no gene match: 6. The CDR3 has 14 residues.

The sequence came from a man aged 30 to 39 with acute COVID-19. Input material: PBMCs or T cells enriched from blood (not recorded which). This chain links TRBV9 with TRBJ1-2; 9 nucleotides match TRBD1. The CDR3 sequence: CASSAGQGYDGYTF. CDR3 DNA: TGTGCCAGCAGCGCGGGACAGGGTTACGATGGCTACACCTTC.